This T cell receptor (beta chain) appears in the sequencing data of a study of T cell changes during pregnancy in multiple sclerosis. Germline V lookup: CDR1 MGHRA, CDR2 YSYEKL. The V end was cut by 11 bases, the J end by 6 bases, with 11 bases between. The CDR3 consists of 12 residues. TCRdb's copy holds only in-frame clones and misses some; the assay was immunoSEQ multiplex PCR. The sample lists about 53,000 clones; about 93% were seen once. The sequence was obtained from a female donor with multiple sclerosis, enrolled in a pregnancy study. This specimen was CD4+ T cells from peripheral blood mononuclear cells, taken in the third trimester of pregnancy. V usage is TRBV4-1 and J usage is TRBJ1-6, with D possibly TRBD1 on 6 matching bases. The CDR3 nucleotides read TGCGCCTCGGGACATACTAATTCACCCCTCCACTTT. Translation: CASGHTNSPLHF.